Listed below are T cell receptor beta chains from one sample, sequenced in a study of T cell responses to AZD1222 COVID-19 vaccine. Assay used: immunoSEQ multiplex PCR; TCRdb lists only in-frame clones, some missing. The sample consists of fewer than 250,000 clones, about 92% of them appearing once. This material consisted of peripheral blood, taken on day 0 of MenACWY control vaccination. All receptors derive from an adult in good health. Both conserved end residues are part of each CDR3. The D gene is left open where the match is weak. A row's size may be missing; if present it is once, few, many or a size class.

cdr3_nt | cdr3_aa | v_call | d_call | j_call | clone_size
TGTGCCAGCAGCCCTTTCGGGGGGCGCGAGGGCACTGAAGCTTTCTTT | CASSPFGGREGTEAFF | TRBV4-2 | NA | TRBJ1-1 | NA
TGTGCCAGTAGTCTCCTAGCGGGGGCCTACGAGCAGTACTTC | CASSLLAGAYEQYF | TRBV19 | TRBD2 | TRBJ2-7 | NA
TGTGCCAGCAGCCCAATCGTGGGGCGGGGGGACTACAATGAGCAGTTCTTC | CASSPIVGRGDYNEQFF | TRBV9 | TRBD2 | TRBJ2-1 | once
TGCGCCAGCAGCCAAGATTTCCGTTCTAACTATGGCTACACCTTC | CASSQDFRSNYGYTF | TRBV4-1 | NA | TRBJ1-2 | NA
TGTGCCAGCAGCTTGATTGTCGCGGCCCTCTCTGGAAACACCATATATTTT | CASSLIVAALSGNTIYF | TRBV5-8 | NA | TRBJ1-3 | once
TGTGCCAGCATCTTTGGGGAGAACTATGGCTACACCTTC | CASIFGENYGYTF | TRBV12-3/TRBV12-4 | NA | TRBJ1-2 | NA
TGTGCCAGCAGTCTACCATCGAGGACATACATGAACACTGAAGCTTTCTTT | CASSLPSRTYMNTEAFF | TRBV28 | NA | TRBJ1-1 | NA
TGCGCCAGCAGCTTGGGGGGTGCGAAATCACCCCTCCACTTT | CASSLGGAKSPLHF | TRBV5-1 | NA | TRBJ1-6 | NA
TGTGCCAGCAGCTCCGGGACCCGGGCGAGTCAGCCCCAGCATTTT | CASSSGTRASQPQHF | TRBV6-5 | NA | TRBJ1-5 | NA
TGCGCCAGCAGCGGCGGGACTCCCAAAAACATTCAGTACTTC | CASSGGTPKNIQYF | TRBV5-1 | NA | TRBJ2-4 | NA
TGTGCCAGTACCCCTACACCGGCGGGGGGTCAGGAGACCCAGTACTTC | CASTPTPAGGQETQYF | TRBV19 | TRBD2 | TRBJ2-5 | once
TGTGCCAGCAGCCCAGGACAGGGTGGTTACGAGCAGTACTTC | CASSPGQGGYEQYF | TRBV9 | TRBD1 | TRBJ2-7 | few
TGTGCCAGCAGCTTAACGGGAACAGGCCAGCCCCAGCATTTT | CASSLTGTGQPQHF | TRBV7-2 | NA | TRBJ1-5 | NA
TGTGCCAGCTCACCACCTACAGGGCTTTCTGGAAACACCATATATTTT | CASSPPTGLSGNTIYF | TRBV18 | NA | TRBJ1-3 | NA
TGTGCCAGCAGTACCCGGGCAGATACGCAGTATTTT | CASSTRADTQYF | TRBV6-5 | NA | TRBJ2-3 | NA
TGTGCCAGCACCCGAGCGGGGGGCATGAAAGAGACCCAGTACTTC | CASTRAGGMKETQYF | TRBV9 | TRBD2 | TRBJ2-5 | NA
TGTGCCAGCAGCTTTCTGGGGGACTCGAACTATGGCTACACCTTC | CASSFLGDSNYGYTF | TRBV5-6 | NA | TRBJ1-2 | NA